This T cell receptor (beta chain) was identified in a study of PD-1 blockade in classical Hodgkin lymphoma. Study-wide background: Patients in the cohort were put on intravenous nivolumab, 3 mg/kg every 2 weeks. Study results and limitations: A reduction in baseline TCR diversity was reportedly seen in newly diagnosed patients relative to healthy donors. Patients who responded completely had about the same baseline diversity as newly diagnosed patients.

The table lists this clone with many counts. The antigen is not known. Each of the patients experienced relapse following autologous stem cell transplantation, and their brentuximab vedotin exposure differed. Best responses included complete response and partial response; otherwise, the best response was progressive disease. CDR1 and CDR2 (germline): SGHRS, YFSETQ. J gave up 7 bases and V 5 bases, and 4 bases lay outside the gene matches. This CDR3 spans 14 amino acids. The table came from immunoSEQ multiplex PCR; TCRdb's copy has only in-frame clones and leaves some out. This table has about 150,000 clones, 78% appearing once.

Sample: peripheral blood mononuclear cells (PBMCs), taken before the second cycle of nivolumab. This receptor was taken from a human donor with classical Hodgkin lymphoma. The V and J genes are TRBV5-1 and TRBJ1-5; 12 nucleotides align to TRBD1. The CDR3 DNA follows: TGCGCCAGCAGTACCGGGACAGGGGGCCAGCCCCAGCATTTT. Encoded protein: CASSTGTGGQPQHF. Full variable domain (remainder filled in from reference TRBV5-1 and TRBJ1-5): KAGVTQTPRYLIKTRGQQVTLSCSPISGHRSVSWYQQTPGQGLQFLFEYFSETQRNKGNFPGRFSGRQFSNSRSEMNVSTLELGDSALYLCASSTGTGGQPQHFGDGTRLSIL.